Listed here is a single T cell receptor (beta chain). Its cognate antigen is unknown. The sample belongs to a study of cytotoxic CD8 clonotypes in ibrutinib-treated CLL. Study-level points and caveats: Before falling back toward baseline at progression, clonality had risen at the time of ibrutinib response.

The CDR3 is 15 amino acids. V was shortened by 7 bases and J by 1 base, with 17 bases between the two germline ends. Germline-derived CDR1 and CDR2 are LNHDA and SQIVND (reference sequence). With cryopreserved PBMCs as the source, 1.5 to 2.5 micrograms of genomic DNA went to TCR beta libraries. Sequenced by immunoSEQ multiplex PCR; TCRdb stores in-frame clones only, minus some. This repertoire shows about 150,000 clones, roughly three quarters found once; its top ten account for approximately 5.1%. V and J are TRBV19 and TRBJ2-7; TRBD2 is a possible D gene (6 bases). This clonotype originated in a human donor with chronic lymphocytic leukemia. The specimen comprised PBMCs, sampled after 24 months of ibrutinib treatment. The CDR3 loop is CASTPWGEGSYEQYF. For the CDR3, the DNA is TGTGCCAGTACCCCGTGGGGGGAAGGGTCCTACGAGCAGTACTTC.